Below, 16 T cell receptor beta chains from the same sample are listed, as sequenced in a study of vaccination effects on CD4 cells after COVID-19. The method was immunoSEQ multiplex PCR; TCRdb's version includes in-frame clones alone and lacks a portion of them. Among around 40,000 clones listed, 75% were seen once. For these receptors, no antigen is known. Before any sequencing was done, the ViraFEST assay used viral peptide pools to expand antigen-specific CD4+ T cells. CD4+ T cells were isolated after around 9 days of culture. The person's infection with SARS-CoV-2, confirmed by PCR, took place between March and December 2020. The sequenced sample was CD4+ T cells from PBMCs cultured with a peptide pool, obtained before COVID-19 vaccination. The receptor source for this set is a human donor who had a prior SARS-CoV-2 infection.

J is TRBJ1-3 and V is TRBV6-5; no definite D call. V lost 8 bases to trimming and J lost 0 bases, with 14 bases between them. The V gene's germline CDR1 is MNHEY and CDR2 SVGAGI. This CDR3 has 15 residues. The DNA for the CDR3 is TGTGCCAGCGGCCCCTATAGCCCCTCTGGAAACACCATATATTTT. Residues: CASGPYSPSGNTIYF.

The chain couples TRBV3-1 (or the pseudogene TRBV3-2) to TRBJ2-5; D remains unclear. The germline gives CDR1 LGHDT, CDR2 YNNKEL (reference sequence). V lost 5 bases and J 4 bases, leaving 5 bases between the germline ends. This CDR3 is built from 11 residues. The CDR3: CASSYRETQYF. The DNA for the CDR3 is TGTGCCAGCAGCTACCGAGAGACCCAGTACTTC.

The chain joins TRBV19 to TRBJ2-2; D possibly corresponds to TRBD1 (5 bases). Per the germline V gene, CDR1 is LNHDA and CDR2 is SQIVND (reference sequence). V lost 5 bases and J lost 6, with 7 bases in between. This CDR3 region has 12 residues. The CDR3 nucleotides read TGTGCCAGTAGTTTACAGGCCGGGGAGCTGTTTTTT. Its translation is CASSLQAGELFF.

The CDR3 here is CASSQDPTSGRGDTQYF. CDR3 sequence (DNA): TGCGCCAGCAGCCAAGATCCCACTAGCGGGAGGGGGGATACGCAGTATTTT. V gene TRBV4-3 combines with J gene TRBJ2-3, with TRBD2 matching 13 bases. The length of the CDR3 is 17 residues. The V and J ends lost 0 bases and 6 bases, in that order; junction bases with no gene match: 6. CDR1 is LGHNA and CDR2 is YSLEER in the germline V gene.

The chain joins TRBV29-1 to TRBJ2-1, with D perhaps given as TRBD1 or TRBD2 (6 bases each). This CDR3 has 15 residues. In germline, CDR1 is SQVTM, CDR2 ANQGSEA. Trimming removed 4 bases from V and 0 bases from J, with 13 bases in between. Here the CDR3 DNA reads TGCAGCGTTGCTGGGGGGCAAAGCTCCTACAATGAGCAGTTCTTC. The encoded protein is CSVAGGQSSYNEQFF.

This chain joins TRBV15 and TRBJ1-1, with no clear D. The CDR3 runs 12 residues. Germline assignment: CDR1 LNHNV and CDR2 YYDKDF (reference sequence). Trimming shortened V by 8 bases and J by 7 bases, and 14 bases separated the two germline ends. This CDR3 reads CATARRYGEAFF. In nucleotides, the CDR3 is TGTGCCACCGCCAGGAGATATGGTGAAGCTTTCTTT.

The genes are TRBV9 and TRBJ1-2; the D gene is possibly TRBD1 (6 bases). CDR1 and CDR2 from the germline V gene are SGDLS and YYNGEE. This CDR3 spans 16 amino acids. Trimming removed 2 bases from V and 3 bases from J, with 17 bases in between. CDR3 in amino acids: CASSVDYRPGDYGYTF. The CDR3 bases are TGTGCCAGCAGCGTGGACTACCGGCCAGGGGACTATGGCTACACCTTC.

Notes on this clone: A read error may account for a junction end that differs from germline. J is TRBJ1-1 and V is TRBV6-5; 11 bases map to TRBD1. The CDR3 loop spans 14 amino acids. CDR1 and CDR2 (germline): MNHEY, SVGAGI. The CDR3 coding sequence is TGTGCCAGCAGTTACTCAAGCACCGGGACAGGGGGTTTTTTT. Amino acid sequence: CASSYSSTGTGGFF.

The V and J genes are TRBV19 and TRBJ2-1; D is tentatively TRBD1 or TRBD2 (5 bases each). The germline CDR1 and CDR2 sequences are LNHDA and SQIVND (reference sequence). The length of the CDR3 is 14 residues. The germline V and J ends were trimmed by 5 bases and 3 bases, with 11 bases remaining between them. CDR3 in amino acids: CASSRDGYYNEQFF. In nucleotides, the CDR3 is TGTGCCAGTAGTCGGGACGGTTACTACAATGAGCAGTTCTTC.

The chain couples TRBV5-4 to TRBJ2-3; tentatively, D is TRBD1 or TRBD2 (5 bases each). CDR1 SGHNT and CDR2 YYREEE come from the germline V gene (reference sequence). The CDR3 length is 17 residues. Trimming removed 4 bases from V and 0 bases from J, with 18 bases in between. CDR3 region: CASSRDGPGISTDTQYF. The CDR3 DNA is TGTGCCAGCAGCCGGGACGGCCCAGGGATTAGCACAGATACGCAGTATTTT.

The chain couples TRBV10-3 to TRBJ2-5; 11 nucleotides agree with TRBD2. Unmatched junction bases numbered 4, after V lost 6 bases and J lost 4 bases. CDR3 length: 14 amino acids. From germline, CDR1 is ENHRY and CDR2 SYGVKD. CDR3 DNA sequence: TGTGCCATCAGGGCGACTAGCGGGGTAGAGACCCAGTACTTC. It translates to CAIRATSGVETQYF.

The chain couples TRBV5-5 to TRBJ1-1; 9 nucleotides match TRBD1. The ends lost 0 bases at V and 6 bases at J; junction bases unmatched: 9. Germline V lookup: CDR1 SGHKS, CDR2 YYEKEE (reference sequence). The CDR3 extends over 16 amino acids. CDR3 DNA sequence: TGTGCCAGCAGCTTGGGGATGACAGGGGGTGGGTCTGAAGCTTTCTTT. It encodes CASSLGMTGGGSEAFF.

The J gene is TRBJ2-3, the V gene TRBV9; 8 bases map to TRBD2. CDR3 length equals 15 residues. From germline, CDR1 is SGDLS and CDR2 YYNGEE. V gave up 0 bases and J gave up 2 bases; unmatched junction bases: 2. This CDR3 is CASSVVGGATDTQYF. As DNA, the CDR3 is TGTGCCAGCAGCGTAGTCGGGGGGGCCACAGATACGCAGTATTTT.

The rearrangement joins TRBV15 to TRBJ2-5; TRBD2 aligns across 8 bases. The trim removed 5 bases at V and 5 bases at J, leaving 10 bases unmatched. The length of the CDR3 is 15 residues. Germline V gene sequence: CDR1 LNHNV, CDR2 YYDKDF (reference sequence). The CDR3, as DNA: TGTGCCACCAGCCATCCTCGGGGGGGCCTGGAGACCCAGTACTTC. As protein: CATSHPRGGLETQYF.

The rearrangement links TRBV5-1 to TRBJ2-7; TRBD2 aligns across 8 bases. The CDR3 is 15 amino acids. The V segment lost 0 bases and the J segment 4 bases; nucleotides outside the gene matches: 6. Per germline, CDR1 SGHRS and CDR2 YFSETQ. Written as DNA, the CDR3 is TGCGCCAGCAGCTTGGCAGCGGGAGTCGGTTACGAGCAGTACTTC. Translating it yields CASSLAAGVGYEQYF. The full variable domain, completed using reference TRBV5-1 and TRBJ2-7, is KAGVTQTPRYLIKTRGQQVTLSCSPISGHRSVSWYQQTPGQGLQFLFEYFSETQRNKGNFPGRFSGRQFSNSRSEMNVSTLELGDSALYLCASSLAAGVGYEQYFGPGTRLTVT.

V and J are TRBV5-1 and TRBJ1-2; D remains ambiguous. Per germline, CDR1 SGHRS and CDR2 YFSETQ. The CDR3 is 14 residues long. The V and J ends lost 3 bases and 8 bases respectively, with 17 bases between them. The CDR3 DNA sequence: TGCGCCAGCAGCTACGCCACTTCGGTATCGGGCTACACCTTC. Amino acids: CASSYATSVSGYTF.